The 22 T cell receptor beta chains below were found in one sample sequenced in a study of identical twins. MiXCR was run by TCRdb on the 5' RACE reads, yielding one entry per CDR3 protein. The sample records 550,000 to 700,000 distinct CDR3 sequences, around 20% being singletons. These sequences were also reported in another study, on T cells expressing NK-cell markers.

Sequencing was performed on PBMCs. The receptors here all came from a woman in her late teens or twenties in good health.

The chain joins TRBV5-6 to TRBJ2-6; D uncertain. The CDR3 is 15 amino acids. V was pared by 4 bases and J by 4 bases, with 12 bases between. Germline V CDR1 and CDR2: SGHDT, YYEEEE. The CDR3 spells CASSRPVYGANVLTF. For the CDR3, the DNA is TGTGCCAGCAGCAGGCCGGTATACGGGGCCAACGTCCTGACTTTC.

The V and J genes are TRBV18 and TRBJ1-1, with 8 bases identical to TRBD1. Trimming removed 3 bases from V and 9 bases from J; junction bases left unmatched: 9. This CDR3 has 14 residues. From germline, CDR1 is KGHSH and CDR2 LQKENI. CDR3 DNA sequence: TGTGCCAGCTCACCCTCAGGGGGCCCCGAGCAAGCTTTCTTT. It is translated as CASSPSGGPEQAFF.

This chain links TRBV9 with TRBJ2-5, with 11 bases fitting TRBD2. After removal of 3 bases from V and 5 bases from J, the junction contained 12 bases not matched to a gene. CDR1 is SGDLS, CDR2 YYNGEE, per germline. The CDR3 is made up of 17 amino acids. Here the CDR3 reads CASSEGGLAGGPETQYF. CDR3 in DNA: TGTGCCAGCAGCGAGGGGGGGCTAGCGGGAGGCCCTGAGACCCAGTACTTC. Together with reference TRBV9 and TRBJ2-5, the CDR3 gives the full variable domain: DSGVTQTPKHLITATGQRVTLRCSPRSGDLSVYWYQQSLDQGLQFLIQYYNGEERAKGNILERFSAQQFPDLHSELNLSSLELGDSALYFCASSEGGLAGGPETQYFGPGTRLLVL.

The chain employs TRBV6-2 or TRBV6-3 and TRBJ2-5, with TRBD2 matching over 8 bases. The CDR3 is 13 residues long. With V trimmed by 7 bases and J by 4 bases, 5 bases remained unmatched. The germline V gene encodes CDR1 MNHEY and CDR2 SVGEGT. The chain's CDR3 is CASTKAGAETQYF. The CDR3 coding sequence is TGTGCCAGCACTAAAGCGGGAGCAGAGACCCAGTACTTC.

This chain uses TRBV7-2 with TRBJ2-7; D may correspond to TRBD1 or TRBD2 (5 bases each). The germline CDR1 and CDR2 sequences are SGHTA and FQGNSA. CDR3 length equals 15 residues. V lost 5 bases and J lost 6, with 20 bases in between. CDR3 in amino acids: CASSLVQGLGSEQYF. The CDR3 coding sequence is TGTGCCAGCAGCCTGGTCCAGGGATTGGGGAGCGAGCAGTACTTC.

This clonotype was detected only a few times. J is TRBJ2-1 and V is TRBV5-1; 12 bases map to TRBD2. Germline CDR1 is SGHRS and CDR2 is YFSETQ. The CDR3 sequence is 16 residues long. V gave up 3 bases and J gave up 3 bases; unmatched junction bases: 4. Written as DNA, the CDR3 is TGCGCCAGCAGCTCCCTAGCGGGAGGGTTCTACAATGAGCAGTTCTTC. It yields the protein CASSSLAGGFYNEQFF.

This clonotype was counted between two and nine times. V usage is TRBV20-1 and J usage is TRBJ2-7; D call uncertain. Per germline, CDR1 DFQATT and CDR2 SNEGSKA (reference sequence). With 0 bases removed from V and 7 bases from J, the gap between germline ends came to 19 bases. The CDR3 has 15 residues. In DNA form, the CDR3 reads TGCAGTGCTAGAGAATACTCCTTGTCGTTTGGAGAGCAGTACTTC. Its protein is CSAREYSLSFGEQYF.

This clonotype was picked up many times. The CDR3 DNA is TGTGCCAGCAGTTTATTGGCCGGGGTTGGCACTGAAGCTTTCTTT. Its translation is CASSLLAGVGTEAFF. This sequence joins TRBV27 and TRBJ1-1; D call uncertain. CDR3 length equals 15 residues. V lost 1 base to trimming and J lost 4 bases, with 13 bases between them. The V gene's germline CDR1 is MNHEY and CDR2 SMNVEV (reference sequence).

The chain is built from TRBV6-1 and TRBJ2-7, with D possibly TRBD2 on 5 matching bases. From germline, CDR1 is MNHNS and CDR2 SASEGT. The CDR3 consists of 13 residues. With 7 bases removed from V and 2 bases from J, the gap between germline ends came to 12 bases. CDR3 coding DNA: TGTGCCAGCAATAAACCGGGAACCTACGAGCAGTACTTC. It yields the protein CASNKPGTYEQYF.

This clonotype has at least ten counts. This rearrangement joins TRBV5-1 to TRBJ2-3; D might be TRBD1 (5 bases). Germline V lookup: CDR1 SGHRS, CDR2 YFSETQ. Trimming pared 0 bases from V and 4 bases from J, leaving 15 bases between. This CDR3 region has 16 residues. CDR3 protein: CASSLEGPRWPDTQYF. The CDR3, as DNA: TGCGCCAGCAGCTTGGAGGGGCCTAGATGGCCAGATACGCAGTATTTT.

This chain links TRBV5-1 with TRBJ2-1, with 12 bases identical to TRBD2. This CDR3 is 16 amino acids long. Trimming removed 0 bases from V and 5 bases from J; junction bases left unmatched: 3. The germline V gene encodes CDR1 SGHRS and CDR2 YFSETQ. The CDR3 DNA reads TGCGCCAGCAGCTTGGCTAGCGGGGGGGCCCACAATGAGCAGTTCTTC. This sequence encodes CASSLASGGAHNEQFF.

This clonotype was seen a few times. The V call is TRBV20-1, the J call TRBJ2-2, with 7 positions matching TRBD1. The length of the CDR3 is 13 residues. Germline V gene data show CDR1 as DFQATT and CDR2 as SNEGSKA (reference sequence). V shed 7 bases and J 5 bases; nucleotides not matched to a gene: 7. The CDR3 bases are TGCAGTGTTAGGGGGCGAGGAACCGGGGAGCTGTTTTTT. Residues: CSVRGRGTGELFF.

V gene TRBV5-5 combines with J gene TRBJ2-1, with a tentative D call TRBD2 (7 bases). Looked up from germline, CDR1 is SGHKS and CDR2 is YYEKEE (reference sequence). The V gene lost 2 bases and the J gene lost 8 bases, with 14 bases spanning the gap. The CDR3 has 14 amino acids. The CDR3 sequence: CASSFNREGHEQFF. DNA of the CDR3: TGTGCCAGCAGCTTTAACAGGGAGGGGCATGAGCAGTTCTTC.

J is TRBJ2-2 and V is TRBV20-1; D is undetermined. Trimming shortened V by 4 bases and J by 4 bases, and 10 bases separated the two germline ends. CDR3 length equals 13 residues. Germline CDR1 reads DFQATT; CDR2 reads SNEGSKA (reference sequence). The CDR3: CSATSVSTGELFF. The CDR3 DNA reads as TGCAGTGCTACTAGTGTGAGCACCGGGGAGCTGTTTTTT.

This clonotype turned up a few times. J is TRBJ2-1 and V is TRBV29-1; 8 nucleotides line up with TRBD2. The germline CDR1 and CDR2 sequences are SQVTM and ANQGSEA. The CDR3 contains 14 residues. Unmatched junction bases numbered 12, after V lost 6 bases and J lost 8 bases. The chain's CDR3 is CSVPPGGPGYEQFF. The CDR3 coding sequence is TGCAGCGTACCCCCGGGAGGGCCTGGCTATGAGCAGTTCTTC.

The chain links TRBV20-1 to TRBJ2-7; 10 positions agree with TRBD1. V lost 2 bases, J lost 5 bases, and 6 bases stayed unmatched. The CDR3 is 14 amino acids. Germline CDR1 DFQATT, CDR2 SNEGSKA (reference sequence). In DNA form, the CDR3 reads TGCAGTGCTAGACGGGACAGGGGTACAGACGAGCAGTACTTC. It encodes CSARRDRGTDEQYF.

The rearrangement joins TRBV6-5 to TRBJ2-5, with D unresolved. Germline loops: CDR1 MNHEY, CDR2 SVGAGI. The CDR3 sequence is 14 residues long. V lost 4 bases and J lost 2, with 11 bases in between. In nucleotides, the CDR3 is TGTGCCAGCAGTTCCGTGACTGGGCAAGAGACCCAGTACTTC. It yields the protein CASSSVTGQETQYF.

This clonotype has more than one count but fewer than ten. This sequence joins TRBV5-1 and TRBJ2-5; D might be TRBD2 (6 bases). Germline V gene sequence: CDR1 SGHRS, CDR2 YFSETQ. V dropped 5 bases and J dropped 5 bases, with 19 bases sitting between them. The CDR3 has 15 residues. DNA for the CDR3: TGCGCCAGCAGTTTAGACACCCGGGACTGGGAGACCCAGTACTTC. The encoded protein is CASSLDTRDWETQYF.

The chain links TRBV19 to TRBJ2-2, with unresolved D. In germline, CDR1 is LNHDA, CDR2 SQIVND (reference sequence). Trimming removed 2 bases from V and 1 base from J, with 2 bases in between. The CDR3 length is 13 residues. CDR3 in amino acids: CASSIQNTGELFF. CDR3 nucleotide sequence: TGTGCCAGTAGTATACAGAACACCGGGGAGCTGTTTTTT.

This clonotype was seen a handful of times. This chain joins TRBV12-3 or TRBV12-4 and TRBJ1-3; no firm D call. This CDR3 comprises 13 residues. V lost 6 bases and J 4 bases, leaving 10 bases between the germline ends. In DNA form, the CDR3 reads TGTGCCAGCAGCCTCACCCGGGGAAACACCATATATTTT. It codes for CASSLTRGNTIYF.

The sample holds a few counts of this clonotype. The V and J genes are TRBV4-1 and TRBJ2-7, with D possibly being TRBD1 or TRBD2 (7 bases each). The V end lost 4 bases, the J end lost 5 bases, and 18 bases lay between the germline ends. The germline CDR1 and CDR2 sequences are MGHRA and YSYEKL. The CDR3 has 15 amino acids. CDR3 in amino acids: CASSPRGGTGHEQYF. The DNA of the CDR3 is TGCGCCAGCAGCCCCAGGGGGGGGACTGGACACGAGCAGTACTTC.

This clonotype was observed a few times. The genes are TRBV19 and TRBJ2-2; no clear D. CDR3 length equals 12 residues. Trimming pared 3 bases from V and 7 bases from J, leaving 6 bases between. Germline values: CDR1 LNHDA, CDR2 SQIVND (reference sequence). The CDR3 loop is CASSIFRGELFF. CDR3 DNA: TGTGCCAGTAGTATTTTCCGCGGGGAGCTGTTTTTT.